A single sample is the source of the 26 T cell receptor beta chains below, sequenced in a study of chemoradiotherapy in HPV16-positive cancers. Clones were sequenced by immunoSEQ multiplex PCR, and TCRdb holds only the in-frame ones, with some missing. This table holds some 2,000 clones, 78% found once. Material: tumor tissue, obtained from a patient who underwent chemoradiotherapy. Every receptor here comes from a human donor with HPV-associated anogenital cancer.

The J gene is TRBJ1-4, the V gene TRBV4-2; D might be TRBD1 (6 bases). This CDR3 comprises 18 residues. Per germline, CDR1 LGHNA and CDR2 YNFKEQ. The V end lost 0 bases, the J end lost 5 bases, and 19 bases lay between the germline ends. CDR3 DNA sequence: TGTGCCAGCAGCCAAGATATTATCGGGGGGGGGCGGAATGAAAAACTGTTTTTT. Translation gives CASSQDIIGGGRNEKLFF.

J is TRBJ2-2 and V is TRBV2; TRBD2 matches at 8 bases. The V gene end was trimmed by 7 bases and the J gene end by 2 bases; junction bases not matched to a gene: 6. The germline CDR1 and CDR2 sequences are SNHLY and FYNNEI. CDR3 length: 15 amino acids. CDR3 protein: CASTLTSVNTGELFF. The CDR3 DNA reads TGTGCCAGCACTCTGACTAGCGTAAACACCGGGGAGCTGTTTTTT. Full variable domain (remainder filled in from reference TRBV2 and TRBJ2-2): EPEVTQTPSHQVTQMGQEVILRCVPISNHLYFYWYRQILGQKVEFLVSFYNNEISEKSEIFDDQFSVERPDGSNFTLKIRSTKLEDSAMYFCASTLTSVNTGELFFGEGSRLTVL.

This rearrangement joins TRBV7-2 to TRBJ2-6; 7 bases line up with TRBD1. With 6 bases clipped from V and 12 bases from J, the junction kept 11 bases outside the gene matches. Looked up from germline, CDR1 is SGHTA and CDR2 is FQGNSA. The CDR3 has 14 residues. The DNA of the CDR3 is TGTGCCAGCAGAGCCGGGACAGCCTCCCCCGTCCTGACTTTC. It specifies CASRAGTASPVLTF.

V is TRBV5-4 and J is TRBJ1-5; D is undetermined. Trimming pared 0 bases from V and 3 bases from J, leaving 4 bases between. CDR1 and CDR2 from the germline V gene are SGHNT and YYREEE (reference sequence). The CDR3 has 13 amino acids. CDR3 residues: CASSLGLNQPQHF. CDR3 coding DNA: TGTGCCAGCAGCTTGGGCCTCAATCAGCCCCAGCATTTT.

This rearrangement joins TRBV2 to TRBJ1-1; no definite D call. The germline V and J ends were trimmed by 8 bases and 1 base, with 8 bases remaining between them. Per germline, CDR1 SNHLY and CDR2 FYNNEI. The CDR3 consists of 12 residues. CDR3 loop: CASQRANTEAFF. The CDR3 nucleotides read TGTGCCAGCCAACGAGCGAACACTGAAGCTTTCTTT.

CDR3 sequence: CSVEELAGGLSYEQYF. The CDR3 nucleotides are TGCAGCGTTGAAGAGTTAGCGGGGGGACTCTCCTACGAGCAGTACTTC. The J gene is TRBJ2-7, the V gene TRBV29-1, with 10 bases identical to TRBD2. The V gene end was trimmed by 0 bases and the J gene end by 0 bases; junction bases not matched to a gene: 5. The CDR3 is 16 residues long. The V gene's germline CDR1 is SQVTM and CDR2 ANQGSEA.

This chain connects TRBV28 to TRBJ1-1; 8 nucleotides align to TRBD1. CDR1 and CDR2 (germline): MDHEN, SYDVKM. The CDR3 length is 16 residues. Trimming removed 5 bases from V and 5 bases from J; junction bases left unmatched: 13. The CDR3: CASSQWTGSPRTEAFF. The CDR3 region has the DNA TGTGCCAGCAGTCAATGGACAGGGTCCCCTCGGACTGAAGCTTTCTTT.

The CDR3 sequence: CASSRDRGIGNTIYF. CDR3 coding DNA: TGTGCCAGCAGCAGGGACAGGGGAATAGGAAACACCATATATTTT. V gene TRBV7-8 combines with J gene TRBJ1-3, with TRBD1 matching over 10 bases. Germline V CDR1 and CDR2: SGHVS, FQNEAQ. V shed 5 bases and J 4 bases; nucleotides not matched to a gene: 5. The CDR3 covers 15 residues. Full variable domain (outside the CDR3, taken from reference TRBV7-8 and TRBJ1-3): GAGVSQSPRYKVAKRGQDVALRCDPISGHVSLFWYQQALGQGPEFLTYFQNEAQLDKSGLPSDRFFAERPEGSVSTLKIQRTQQEDSAVYLCASSRDRGIGNTIYFGEGSWLTVV.

This chain links TRBV5-5 with TRBJ2-7, with no clear D. Deletions cut 0 bases from V and 3 bases from J, with 4 bases between. CDR1 is SGHKS and CDR2 is YYEKEE in the germline V gene (reference sequence). The CDR3 runs to 12 residues. CDR3 bases: TGTGCCAGCAGCTTGGGGGGCTACGAGCAGTACTTC. Encoded protein: CASSLGGYEQYF.

The CDR3 spells CASSSLPQLVEAFF. CDR3 nucleotide sequence: TGTGCCAGCAGCTCACTACCCCAGCTGGTTGAAGCTTTCTTT. V and J are TRBV6-6 and TRBJ1-1; D is unclear. Trimming took 6 bases from V and 7 from J, leaving 18 bases between them. This CDR3 has 14 amino acids. Germline CDR1 reads MNHNY; CDR2 reads SVGAGI (reference sequence).

The chain joins TRBV2 to TRBJ1-1; tentative D call: TRBD1 (6 bases). Looked up from germline, CDR1 is SNHLY and CDR2 is FYNNEI. CDR3 length: 12 residues. V was clipped by 8 bases and J by 6 bases, with 13 bases between them. CDR3 amino acids: CASRGGTPEAFF. The CDR3 nucleotides are TGTGCCAGCCGAGGGGGGACCCCTGAAGCTTTCTTT.

J is TRBJ1-2 and V is TRBV5-4, with 8 positions matching TRBD1. J was trimmed by 8 bases and V by 4 bases; bases with no gene match: 16. CDR1 is SGHNT and CDR2 is YYREEE in the germline V gene (reference sequence). This CDR3 spans 16 amino acids. In DNA form, the CDR3 reads TGTGCCAGCAGCCCAGGGACAGGACCCTCCGGGGAAGGCTACACCTTC. It is translated as CASSPGTGPSGEGYTF. The entire variable domain, with the rest obtained from reference TRBV5-4 and TRBJ1-2, is as follows: ETGVTQSPTHLIKTRGQQVTLRCSSQSGHNTVSWYQQALGQGPQFIFQYYREEENGRGNFPPRFSGLQFPNYSSELNVNALELDDSALYLCASSPGTGPSGEGYTFGSGTRLTVV.

The chain recombines TRBV10-3 with TRBJ1-1; 9 bases align to TRBD1. Germline V gene sequence: CDR1 ENHRY, CDR2 SYGVKD. V was pared by 6 bases and J by 1 base, with 6 bases of the junction left unmatched. This CDR3 is built from 15 residues. The CDR3 reads CAISTQGAGNTEAFF. The CDR3 nucleotides are TGTGCCATCAGCACACAGGGGGCAGGGAACACTGAAGCTTTCTTT.

V is TRBV7-9 and J is TRBJ2-2, with D perhaps assigned TRBD1 or TRBD2 (7 bases each). Germline CDR1 and CDR2: SEHNR and FQNEAQ (reference sequence). There are 16 residues in the CDR3. Trimming cost V 4 bases and J 7 bases, with 19 bases left between them. The CDR3 reads CASSSLGGGMGGELFF. The CDR3, as DNA: TGTGCCAGCAGCTCCCTGGGAGGGGGCATGGGCGGGGAGCTGTTTTTT.

This clone was observed once. The chain has TRBV9 and TRBJ1-1, with D maybe TRBD1 (5 bases). The V end lost 4 bases, the J end lost 1 base, and 11 bases lay between the germline ends. The length of the CDR3 is 14 residues. The germline gives CDR1 SGDLS, CDR2 YYNGEE. In DNA form, the CDR3 reads TGTGCCAGCAGCCGTGGGGGTGAGAACACTGAAGCTTTCTTT. It is translated as CASSRGGENTEAFF.

This clone showed up just a few times. V usage is TRBV4-2 and J usage is TRBJ1-5; D gene uncertain. V lost 1 base to trimming and J lost 7 bases, with 8 bases between them. The CDR3 has 13 residues. Germline V lookup: CDR1 LGHNA, CDR2 YNFKEQ. Here the CDR3 reads CASSQVLGQPQHF. The CDR3 DNA follows: TGTGCCAGCAGCCAAGTCCTGGGGCAGCCCCAGCATTTT.

The J gene is TRBJ1-5, the V gene TRBV7-8; no firm D call. Germline CDR1 SGHVS, CDR2 FQNEAQ. The CDR3 length is 13 residues. V shed 1 base and J shed 4 bases, with 5 bases lying between them. As DNA, the CDR3 is TGTGCCAGCAGCTTAGTGGCGAATCAGCCCCAGCATTTT. Translating it yields CASSLVANQPQHF.

V gene TRBV12-5 combines with J gene TRBJ2-2; D gene unclear. With 8 bases removed from V and 4 bases from J, the gap between germline ends came to 8 bases. The V gene's germline CDR1 is LGHNT and CDR2 FRNRAP. The CDR3 contains 12 residues. The CDR3: CASSRGTGELFF. The CDR3 DNA sequence: TGTGCTAGTAGTCGAGGCACCGGGGAGCTGTTTTTT.

The gene calls are TRBV12-1 and TRBJ2-1; the D call of TRBD2 is as the table states it, not checked on the DNA. TRBV12-1 is shown as a pseudogene. This CDR3 region has 14 residues. Here the CDR3 reads CASSRAPLGGEQFF. The CDR3 DNA reads as TGTGCCAGCAGCCGCGCCCCGTTGGGGGGTGAGCAGTTCTTC.

This clone turned up a few times. The CDR3 sequence: CASSLVAENTEAFF. The CDR3 DNA reads TGCGCCAGCAGCTTAGTTGCGGAGAACACTGAAGCTTTCTTT. The genes are TRBV5-1 and TRBJ1-1; D is uncertain. The germline CDR1 and CDR2 sequences are SGHRS and YFSETQ. The CDR3 contains 14 residues. Trimming stripped 2 bases from V and 1 base from J, with 9 bases between.

This clone was counted only a few times. The V and J genes are TRBV7-2 and TRBJ1-4; D possibly corresponds to TRBD1 (6 bases). With 4 bases removed from V and 3 bases from J, the gap between germline ends came to 12 bases. The germline gives CDR1 SGHTA, CDR2 FQGNSA. The CDR3 runs to 15 residues. CDR3 loop: CASSSSGVSNEKLFF. CDR3 DNA: TGTGCCAGCAGCTCTTCAGGGGTATCTAATGAAAAACTGTTTTTT.

The rearrangement uses TRBV5-6 and TRBJ1-5; no clear D gene. Trimming cost V 4 bases and J 5 bases, with 7 bases left between them. The CDR3 has 12 amino acids. The germline gives CDR1 SGHDT, CDR2 YYEEEE. The DNA of the CDR3 is TGTGCCAGCAGCCTCGGGGATCAGCCCCAGCATTTT. Its protein is CASSLGDQPQHF.

This clone appeared once. J is TRBJ2-2 and V is TRBV4-1; D not certain. The V end lost 0 bases, the J end lost 4 bases, and 18 bases lay between the germline ends. There are 18 residues in the CDR3. Per the germline V gene, CDR1 is MGHRA and CDR2 is YSYEKL. CDR3 in amino acids: CASSQDPRNHDTTGELFF. CDR3 in DNA: TGCGCCAGCAGCCAAGATCCCCGAAACCACGATACCACCGGGGAGCTGTTTTTT.

In nucleotides, the CDR3 is TGTGCCAGCAGGTTAGCCGTCAGGTTAGGCGGCTACACCTTC. It translates to CASRLAVRLGGYTF. The V call is TRBV6-5, the J call TRBJ1-2; D not certain. The length of the CDR3 is 14 residues. Per germline, CDR1 MNHEY and CDR2 SVGAGI. V was pared by 6 bases and J by 8 bases, with 19 bases between.

The CDR3 loop is CASSLGSGYTF. The DNA for the CDR3 is TGTGCCAGCAGCTTAGGAAGTGGCTACACCTTC. V is TRBV11-2 and J is TRBJ1-2; D remains unclear. Trimming stripped 1 base from V and 7 bases from J, with 4 bases between. The CDR3 covers 11 residues. The V gene's germline CDR1 is SGHAT and CDR2 FQNNGV.

This CDR3 reads CASTRAKTDGAQHF. The DNA for the CDR3 is TGTGCCAGTACTAGGGCCAAGACGGATGGAGCCCAGCATTTT. The chain combines TRBV2 with TRBJ1-5; no definite D call. Trimming cost V 9 bases and J 11 bases, with 23 bases left between them. This CDR3 spans 14 amino acids. The V gene's germline CDR1 is SNHLY and CDR2 FYNNEI.